This T cell receptor beta chain originates from a study of CD4+ T cells in melanoma. Per germline, CDR1 KGHSY and CDR2 FQNENV. This CDR3 is built from 15 residues. V lost 0 bases, J lost 0 bases, and 9 bases lay in between. Regarding this clone: What it recognizes is unknown.

Overall study findings and caveats: CD8+ T cell, macrophage and B cell function reportedly correlated with neoantigen-specific CD4+ T cells. Reportedly, melanoma neoantigen-specific CD4+ T cells showed varied differentiation states.

TCRdb keeps only in-frame clones here, not all; method: immunoSEQ multiplex PCR. The table includes about 11,000 clones, over 60% detected once. Sequenced sample: cells from a culture (not recorded whether cultured in vitro). The TCR sequence derives from a human donor with melanoma. The rearrangement links TRBV16 to TRBJ2-7; D is unclear. As DNA, the CDR3 is TGTGCCAGCAGCCAATCTCATGGCGGCTCCTACGAGCAGTACTTC. This codes for CASSQSHGGSYEQYF. Full variable domain (rest looked up from reference TRBV16 and TRBJ2-7): GEEVAQTPKHLVRGEGQKAKLYCAPIKGHSYVFWYQQVLKNEFKFLISFQNENVFDETGMPKERFSAKCLPNSPCSLEIQATKLEDSAVYFCASSQSHGGSYEQYFGPGTRLTVT.